The 13 T cell receptor beta chains presented below share a single source sample, sequenced in a study of somatic mutations in cytotoxic T cells in rheumatoid arthritis. Only in-frame clones appear in the TCRdb table, and some are missing; sequencing was by immunoSEQ multiplex PCR. The sample holds 8,000 or so clones, around 75% seen once. The specimen sequenced was CD8+ T cells sorted from blood. The receptors were sampled from an adult with rheumatoid arthritis.

The genes are TRBV5-6 and TRBJ2-5, with D tentatively TRBD1 (5 bases). This CDR3 has 15 residues. CDR1 is SGHDT, CDR2 YYEEEE, per germline. V was clipped by 0 bases and J by 1 base, with 10 bases between them. CDR3 region: CASSLGEGAQETQYF. The CDR3 DNA is TGTGCCAGCAGCTTGGGCGAAGGGGCCCAAGAGACCCAGTACTTC.

J is TRBJ2-3 and V is TRBV5-6; D uncertain. Germline assignment: CDR1 SGHDT and CDR2 YYEEEE. The CDR3 loop spans 13 amino acids. V was clipped by 3 bases and J by 1 base, with 6 bases between them. The CDR3: CASSYRGTDTQYF. CDR3 in DNA: TGTGCCAGCAGCTACAGAGGCACAGATACGCAGTATTTT.

The chain employs TRBV4-1 and TRBJ2-3; the D is unclear. V was cut by 0 bases and J by 0 bases, with 10 bases left in between. The germline V gene encodes CDR1 MGHRA and CDR2 YSYEKL. This CDR3 spans 16 amino acids. The CDR3 bases are TGCGCCAGCAGCCAAGAAGGCAGGCTGAGCACAGATACGCAGTATTTT. The encoded protein is CASSQEGRLSTDTQYF.

The rearrangement links TRBV4-1 to TRBJ2-2; D gene uncertain. This CDR3 is 15 amino acids long. V dropped 4 bases and J dropped 1 base, with 10 bases sitting between them. Germline V gene sequence: CDR1 MGHRA, CDR2 YSYEKL. The CDR3 region has the DNA TGCGCCAGCAGCCTACACCTCGGGAACACCGGGGAGCTGTTTTTT. Translation: CASSLHLGNTGELFF.

The chain has TRBV28 and TRBJ1-3; 9 nucleotides align to TRBD1. Trimming took 5 bases from V and 2 from J; bases not matched to a gene: 7. The CDR3 is made up of 16 amino acids. Germline values: CDR1 MDHEN, CDR2 SYDVKM. Here the CDR3 DNA reads TGTGCCAGCAGTCGGGACAGGGCTAAAACTGGAAACACCATATATTTT. It encodes CASSRDRAKTGNTIYF.

V gene TRBV7-2 combines with J gene TRBJ2-1; unclear D gene. The CDR3 covers 15 residues. Germline assignment: CDR1 SGHTA and CDR2 FQGNSA. V was shortened by 4 bases and J by 4 bases, with 14 bases between the two germline ends. CDR3 DNA sequence: TGTGCCAGCAGCTCGGGCATTACCAGATACAATGAGCAGTTCTTC. Translating it yields CASSSGITRYNEQFF.

This chain joins TRBV4-1 and TRBJ2-7; no definite D call. The V gene's germline CDR1 is MGHRA and CDR2 YSYEKL. Trimming took off 0 bases at V and 2 bases at J, with 8 bases between the two ends. The CDR3 is 14 amino acids. Written as DNA, the CDR3 is TGCGCCAGCAGCCAAGAGGCAGGAACCTACGAGCAGTACTTC. Protein product: CASSQEAGTYEQYF.

This clone has a single count. Written as DNA, the CDR3 is TGTGCCAGCAGTCCTCGAGCTAACCGGGACAGCCTATACGAGCAGTACTTC. Protein product: CASSPRANRDSLYEQYF. V usage is TRBV27 and J usage is TRBJ2-7, with 7 bases matching TRBD1. The J segment lost 4 bases and the V segment lost 5 bases, leaving 17 bases of the junction unmatched. This CDR3 has 17 amino acids. Germline V gene sequence: CDR1 MNHEY, CDR2 SMNVEV (reference sequence).

The chain couples TRBV7-9 to TRBJ2-4; D is possibly TRBD1 (6 bases). V lost 5 bases and J lost 1, with 18 bases in between. This CDR3 comprises 17 residues. In germline, CDR1 is SEHNR, CDR2 FQNEAQ (reference sequence). The CDR3 nucleotides are TGTGCCAGCAGCCTAATCGAGGGGGAGTGGGCCAAAAACATTCAGTACTTC. Translation gives CASSLIEGEWAKNIQYF.

CDR3 bases: TGCAGCGTTGAAGGTAGGGACAGGGGGCTATACGAGCAGTACTTC. This encodes CSVEGRDRGLYEQYF. The J gene is TRBJ2-7, the V gene TRBV29-1; 12 bases agree with TRBD1. V was pared by 1 base and J by 4 bases, with 5 bases of the junction left unmatched. The germline gives CDR1 SQVTM, CDR2 ANQGSEA. CDR3 length equals 15 residues.

The chain has TRBV28 and TRBJ1-5, with D perhaps TRBD1 (5 bases). V was cut by 5 bases and J by 6 bases, with 14 bases left in between. CDR1 and CDR2 (germline): MDHEN, SYDVKM. The CDR3 runs to 14 residues. CDR3 in amino acids: CASSTGTLVQPQHF. DNA of the CDR3: TGTGCCAGCAGTACCGGGACTTTGGTTCAGCCCCAGCATTTT.

The chain links TRBV5-4 to TRBJ2-7; D is perhaps TRBD2 (6 bases). The V end lost 2 bases, the J end lost 5 bases, and 17 bases lay between the germline ends. CDR1 is SGHNT, CDR2 YYREEE, per germline (reference sequence). This CDR3 is 15 amino acids long. DNA of the CDR3: TGTGCCAGCAGCTTAGCGGCGGGGTCCGTCCACGAGCAGTACTTC. This sequence encodes CASSLAAGSVHEQYF.

This chain links TRBV7-8 with TRBJ2-7, with 9 bases lining up with TRBD2. The germline V gene has CDR1 SGHVS and CDR2 FQNEAQ. V trimming: 5 bases; J trimming: 0 bases; junction bases outside the gene matches: 2. CDR3 length: 14 residues. The CDR3: CASSLSGSSYEQYF. CDR3 DNA sequence: TGTGCCAGCAGCCTTAGCGGGAGCTCCTACGAGCAGTACTTC.